This T cell receptor (beta chain) appears in the sequencing data of a study of blood T cell repertoires in COVID-19. Germline-derived CDR1 and CDR2 are MNHEY and SVGEGT. V dropped 0 bases and J dropped 4; count of bases not matched to a gene: 4. There are 15 residues in the CDR3. This clone was detected a few times. Sequencing used immunoSEQ multiplex PCR; TCRdb keeps in-frame clones, though not all of them. The sample includes 68,000 or so clones, less than 80% of them seen just once. V gene TRBV6-2 or TRBV6-3 combines with J gene TRBJ2-7, with 9 bases fitting TRBD2. Sequencing used peripheral blood. This receptor was identified in a human donor in a cohort sampled during active COVID-19. The CDR3 sequence: CASSYSASGKYEQYF. Written as DNA, the CDR3 is TGTGCCAGCAGTTACTCAGCTAGCGGGAAATACGAGCAGTACTTC.